The TCR beta chain under discussion was sequenced for a study of siplizumab effects on memory and regulatory T cells. Using immunoSEQ multiplex PCR, the repertoire was profiled, and TCRdb retains in-frame clones only, with some absent. Seen here are about 82,000 clones, roughly 90% observed once, and the top ten hold around 1.4%. V shed 0 bases and J shed 0 bases, with 9 bases lying between them. The CDR3 is 16 residues long. CDR1 and CDR2 (germline): SGHRS, YFSETQ. The source of this sequence is a human donor in good health. The chain has TRBV5-1 and TRBJ2-2; D unclear. Sequences were obtained from Tregs sorted from blood. DNA of the CDR3: TGCGCCAGCAGCTTGGATGTAGGTTCGAACACCGGGGAGCTGTTTTTT. Translated, it gives CASSLDVGSNTGELFF. The whole variable domain, filled in from reference TRBV5-1 and TRBJ2-2, reads KAGVTQTPRYLIKTRGQQVTLSCSPISGHRSVSWYQQTPGQGLQFLFEYFSETQRNKGNFPGRFSGRQFSNSRSEMNVSTLELGDSALYLCASSLDVGSNTGELFFGEGSRLTVL.